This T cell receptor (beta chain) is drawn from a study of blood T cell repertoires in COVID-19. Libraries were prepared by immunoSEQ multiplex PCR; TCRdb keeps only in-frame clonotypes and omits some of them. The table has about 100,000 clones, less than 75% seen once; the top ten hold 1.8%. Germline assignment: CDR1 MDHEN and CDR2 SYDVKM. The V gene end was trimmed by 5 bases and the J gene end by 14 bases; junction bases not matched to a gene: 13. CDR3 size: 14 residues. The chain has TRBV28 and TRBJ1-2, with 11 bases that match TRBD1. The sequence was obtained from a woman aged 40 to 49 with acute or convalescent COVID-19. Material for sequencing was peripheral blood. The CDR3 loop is CASSPYGQGAKRTF. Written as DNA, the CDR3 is TGTGCCAGCAGTCCCTACGGACAGGGGGCGAAAAGGACCTTC.